The sequence of this T cell receptor (beta chain) was determined in a study of blood T cell repertoires in COVID-19. At the level of the study: The study drew acute and convalescent COVID-19 samples from the United States, Italy and Spain.

V was pared by 0 bases and J by 4 bases, with 22 bases between. Germline CDR1 WSHSY, CDR2 SAAADI. The CDR3 runs to 18 residues. Adults between about 18 and 95 years of age took part from some 25 US areas. Authors' analysis steps: Reference gene primer amplification gave estimated nucleated cell counts. Profiled with immunoSEQ multiplex PCR; TCRdb holds only in-frame clones, not every one. That table furnishes V, J and clone size, whereas the DNA furnished D and trimming. The sample shows about 200,000 clones, around 85% of them seen only once. The sample comprised PBMCs or T cells enriched from blood (not recorded which). The V and J genes are TRBV10-2 and TRBJ2-7; tentatively, D is TRBD2 (5 bases). This TCR derives from a woman between 40 and 50 years old with acute COVID-19. The CDR3 protein is CASSESINGITYHYEQYF. CDR3 bases: TGCGCCAGCAGTGAGTCGATAAACGGGATCACCTATCATTACGAGCAGTACTTC.